This T cell receptor beta chain was sequenced during a study of blood T cell repertoires in COVID-19. For the study at large: T cells, B-cell-depleted T cells, or PBMCs supplied cDNA or gDNA.

The germline gives CDR1 KGHSH, CDR2 LQKENI. The CDR3 length is 13 residues. The V and J ends lost 3 bases and 6 bases respectively, with 10 bases between them. Measured with immunoSEQ multiplex PCR; TCRdb has only the in-frame clones, and not every one. Of about 20,000 clones listed, about nine tenths are singletons. The chain links TRBV18 to TRBJ2-3, with D maybe TRBD2 (5 bases). This sequence originates from a man between 45 and 60 years old with active COVID-19. The sample comprised peripheral blood. CDR3 region: CASSPVRGDTQYF. CDR3 DNA: TGTGCCAGCTCACCGGTGAGAGGGGATACGCAGTATTTT. Full variable domain (missing parts from reference TRBV18 and TRBJ2-3): NAGVMQNPRHLVRRRGQEARLRCSPMKGHSHVYWYRQLPEEGLKFMVYLQKENIIDESGMPKERFSAEFPKEGPSILRIQQVVRGDSAAYFCASSPVRGDTQYFGPGTRLTVL.